Below, 26 T cell receptor beta chains from the same sample are listed, as sequenced in a study of blood T cell repertoires in COVID-19. Generated by immunoSEQ multiplex PCR, the TCRdb table keeps only in-frame clones and is missing some. The table records about 170,000 clones, 84% of them present only once. Sequences were obtained from peripheral blood. The receptors stem from a woman in her 70s with COVID-19, enrolled during active disease.

The rearrangement uses TRBV11-2 and TRBJ1-6; 8 bases are a match to TRBD1. This CDR3 has 15 amino acids. V was clipped by 5 bases and J by 10 bases; unmatched bases: 10. Germline V gene data show CDR1 as SGHAT and CDR2 as FQNNGV. CDR3 region: CASSPRTGWGSPLHF. CDR3 bases: TGTGCCAGCAGCCCTCGGACAGGGTGGGGATCACCCCTCCACTTT. The variable domain in full, with the rest retrieved from reference TRBV11-2 and TRBJ1-6, is EAGVAQSPRYKIIEKRQSVAFWCNPISGHATLYWYQQILGQGPKLLIQFQNNGVVDDSQLPKDRFSAERLKGVDSTLKIQPAKLEDSAVYLCASSPRTGWGSPLHFGNGTRLTVT.

The chain has TRBV24-1 and TRBJ1-1; TRBD1 is a possible D gene (6 bases). V was pared by 0 bases and J by 5 bases, with 6 bases between. The CDR3 spans 13 residues. The germline V gene has CDR1 KGHDR and CDR2 SFDVKD. As DNA, the CDR3 is TGTGCCACCAGTGATTTGAGGGGGACTGAAGCTTTCTTT. Protein sequence: CATSDLRGTEAFF.

This sequence joins TRBV29-1 and TRBJ2-7, with 7 nucleotides matching TRBD1. The junction had 17 bases not matched to a gene; V was cut back by 6 bases and J by 0 bases. The CDR3 extends over 17 amino acids. The germline V gene encodes CDR1 SQVTM and CDR2 ANQGSEA. The DNA of the CDR3 is TGCAGCGTGGTACCTCAGGGGGTTTCTCCCAGCTCCTACGAGCAGTACTTC. Protein: CSVVPQGVSPSSYEQYF.

The chain joins TRBV7-8 to TRBJ1-4; 11 bases match TRBD1. V trimming: 1 base; J trimming: 8 bases; junction bases outside the gene matches: 9. This CDR3 has 17 residues. From germline, CDR1 is SGHVS and CDR2 FQNEAQ. For the CDR3, the DNA is TGTGCCAGCAGCTTAGAGGGAAAGGGACAGGGGGACGAAAAACTGTTTTTT. Translating it yields CASSLEGKGQGDEKLFF.

V and J are TRBV15 and TRBJ1-2; TRBD1 aligns across 8 bases. The CDR3 sequence is 15 residues long. Germline values: CDR1 LNHNV, CDR2 YYDKDF (reference sequence). Trimming took 0 bases from V and 2 from J; bases not matched to a gene: 2. CDR3 sequence (DNA): TGTGCCACCAGCAGAGATTACAGGGGGAACTATGGCTACACCTTC. Translation gives CATSRDYRGNYGYTF.

There are a few counts of this clone. The chain couples TRBV6-2 or TRBV6-3 to TRBJ2-5; no firm D call. The CDR3 sequence is 11 residues long. CDR1 is MNHEY, CDR2 SVGEGT, per germline. The V end was cut by 2 bases, the J end by 5 bases, with 3 bases between. CDR3 sequence: CASSYPETQYF. CDR3 sequence (DNA): TGTGCCAGCAGTTACCCTGAGACCCAGTACTTC.

The chain links TRBV27 to TRBJ1-2, with TRBD1 matching over 9 bases. The V gene end was trimmed by 4 bases and the J gene end by 1 base; junction bases not matched to a gene: 7. Per the germline V gene, CDR1 is MNHEY and CDR2 is SMNVEV (reference sequence). The CDR3 covers 16 residues. DNA of the CDR3: TGTGCCAGCAGTTACAGGGGGCCCGACAATAACTATGGCTACACCTTC. It yields the protein CASSYRGPDNNYGYTF.

The chain carries TRBV19 and TRBJ2-2; a possible D gene is TRBD2 (6 bases). V lost 7 bases and J lost 3, with 18 bases in between. The germline V gene encodes CDR1 LNHDA and CDR2 SQIVND (reference sequence). The CDR3 spans 16 residues. The chain's CDR3 is CASNSGGSRDTGELFF. Written as DNA, the CDR3 is TGTGCCAGTAACTCCGGAGGGAGCCGGGACACCGGGGAGCTGTTTTTT.

This rearrangement joins TRBV18 to TRBJ1-6; a weak D match, TRBD1 (5 bases). Germline CDR1 is KGHSH and CDR2 is LQKENI. Between the trimmed V and J ends, which lost 0 bases and 10 bases, there was a span of 16 bases. The CDR3 is made up of 16 amino acids. The CDR3 nucleotides read TGTGCCAGCTCACCACCTCTCCAGGGTGAAAGCTCACCCCTCCACTTT. Encoded protein: CASSPPLQGESSPLHF.

V is TRBV7-9 and J is TRBJ1-1; perhaps TRBD1 as D (6 bases). The CDR3 has 14 residues. The germline V and J ends were trimmed by 4 bases and 0 bases, with 9 bases remaining between them. CDR1 and CDR2 from the germline V gene are SEHNR and FQNEAQ (reference sequence). CDR3 in amino acids: CASSSGVMNTEAFF. The CDR3 DNA follows: TGTGCCAGCAGCTCAGGGGTAATGAACACTGAAGCTTTCTTT.

V and J are TRBV6-1 and TRBJ2-4, with 9 bases identical to TRBD2. CDR1 and CDR2 (germline): MNHNS, SASEGT. J gave up 0 bases and V 3 bases, and 6 bases lay outside the gene matches. This CDR3 is built from 17 residues. The CDR3, as DNA: TGTGCCAGCAGTGACTTAGCGGGGGCAATAGCCAAAAACATTCAGTACTTC. It yields the protein CASSDLAGAIAKNIQYF.

This chain uses TRBV21-1 with TRBJ2-3; the table assigns TRBD2, which was not confirmed against the DNA. TRBV21-1 is a documented pseudogene. The CDR3 spans 18 residues. CDR3 sequence reads: CASSKGIQGTSGRNTQYF. The CDR3 DNA is TGTGCCAGCAGCAAAGGGATTCAGGGGACTAGCGGGAGAAATACGCAGTATTTT.

The rearrangement links TRBV7-9 to TRBJ1-1; TRBD1 is a possible D gene (5 bases). The length of the CDR3 is 13 residues. Trimming stripped 4 bases from V and 1 base from J, with 7 bases between. CDR1 SEHNR and CDR2 FQNEAQ come from the germline V gene (reference sequence). In nucleotides, the CDR3 is TGTGCCAGCAGCTCCCAGGGGAACACTGAAGCTTTCTTT. Translated, it gives CASSSQGNTEAFF.

This clone was observed a single time. DNA of the CDR3: TGTGCCAGCAGCCGAGGACTAGCGGGGGGGCGCTCCTACAATGAGCAGTTCTTC. The encoded protein is CASSRGLAGGRSYNEQFF. The chain is built from TRBV7-8 and TRBJ2-1; the match to TRBD2 covers 15 bases. The V gene end was trimmed by 5 bases and the J gene end by 0 bases; junction bases not matched to a gene: 5. Germline V gene lookup returns CDR1 SGHVS and CDR2 FQNEAQ. The CDR3 consists of 18 residues.

V gene TRBV2 combines with J gene TRBJ1-2; D unresolved. V was trimmed by 3 bases and J by 4 bases, leaving 6 bases between them. This CDR3 has 12 amino acids. Germline V CDR1 and CDR2: SNHLY, FYNNEI. This CDR3 reads CASSDFSYGYTF. The CDR3 region has the DNA TGTGCCAGCAGTGATTTCAGCTATGGCTACACCTTC.

This clone was counted a few times. The sample contains more than one DNA sequence encoding this CDR3. This chain links TRBV20-1 with TRBJ2-5; D is unresolved. Germline CDR1 is DFQATT and CDR2 is SNEGSKA (reference sequence). This CDR3 region has 11 residues. V was clipped by 1 base and J by 4 bases, with 4 bases between them. CDR3 protein: CSARVIETQYF. The DNA of the CDR3 is TGCAGTGCTAGAGTTATAGAGACCCAGTACTTC.

V usage is TRBV6-5 and J usage is TRBJ2-7; D might be TRBD1 (5 bases). V was clipped by 7 bases and J by 0 bases, with 13 bases between them. Germline V CDR1 and CDR2: MNHEY, SVGAGI. The CDR3 is made up of 14 amino acids. The CDR3 spells CASKRQWSSYEQYV. CDR3 sequence (DNA): TGTGCCAGCAAACGACAGTGGAGCTCCTACGAGCAGTACGTC.

V gene TRBV21-1 combines with J gene TRBJ2-5; TRBD1, as called in the table, went unchecked against the DNA. TRBV21-1 represents a pseudogene. The CDR3 is 13 amino acids. The CDR3 bases are TGTGCCAGCAGCAGGGCAGCTGGCGAGACCCAGTACTTC. The encoded protein is CASSRAAGETQYF.

V and J are TRBV28 and TRBJ2-7; tentatively, D is TRBD1 (5 bases). Germline CDR1 MDHEN, CDR2 SYDVKM. This CDR3 has 14 amino acids. V lost 5 bases, J lost 2 bases, and 13 bases lay in between. The CDR3 is CASSAGLRPYEQYF. CDR3 sequence (DNA): TGTGCCAGCAGTGCAGGGCTGCGACCCTACGAGCAGTACTTC.

The rearrangement links TRBV9 to TRBJ1-2, with D perhaps TRBD1 (5 bases). Germline V lookup: CDR1 SGDLS, CDR2 YYNGEE. Trimming left V 0 bases short and J 3 bases short, with 9 bases between. CDR3 length equals 14 residues. CDR3 nucleotides: TGTGCCAGCAGCGTAGACGAGACAGACTATGGCTACACCTTC. Translated, it gives CASSVDETDYGYTF.

This clone appeared a single time. The genes are TRBV5-4 and TRBJ2-3; D unclear. Trimming removed 4 bases at V and 1 base at J, with 7 bases between. This CDR3 spans 13 amino acids. Germline V gene data show CDR1 as SGHNT and CDR2 as YYREEE (reference sequence). CDR3 in DNA: TGTGCCAGCAGCATTCAGGGCACAGATACGCAGTATTTT. Protein product: CASSIQGTDTQYF.

The chain employs TRBV6-5 and TRBJ1-2; weak D call: TRBD1 (5 bases). This CDR3 is built from 12 residues. V lost 8 bases to trimming and J lost 7 bases, with 14 bases between them. Germline CDR1 reads MNHEY; CDR2 reads SVGAGI. The CDR3 spells CASQGSSFGYTF. As DNA, the CDR3 is TGTGCCAGCCAGGGATCTTCCTTTGGCTACACCTTC.

The rearrangement uses TRBV28 and TRBJ1-2; 9 bases map to TRBD1. Trimming at V came to 6 bases and at J to 4 bases, leaving 6 bases not matched to a gene. Per the germline V gene, CDR1 is MDHEN and CDR2 is SYDVKM. The CDR3 runs 14 residues. The CDR3 coding sequence is TGTGCCAGCAGACTGACAGGGGGGGTCTATGGCTACACCTTC. This codes for CASRLTGGVYGYTF.

The J gene is TRBJ2-1, the V gene TRBV19; D possibly corresponds to TRBD2 (6 bases). Trimming pared 5 bases from V and 5 bases from J, leaving 16 bases between. CDR3 length equals 15 residues. Germline V lookup: CDR1 LNHDA, CDR2 SQIVND (reference sequence). The CDR3 spells CASSYLIGRNNEQFF. The CDR3 DNA reads as TGTGCCAGTAGTTACCTAATAGGGAGGAACAATGAGCAGTTCTTC.

This clone is termed medium-sized. J is TRBJ1-2 and V is TRBV19; the D gene is possibly TRBD1 (5 bases). Germline V gives CDR1 LNHDA, CDR2 SQIVND (reference sequence). V dropped 6 bases and J dropped 4 bases, with 21 bases sitting between them. This CDR3 is 16 amino acids long. CDR3 region: CASRLAGQSSLYGYTF. The CDR3, as DNA: TGTGCCAGTAGGCTGGCGGGGCAGTCGAGTCTCTATGGCTACACCTTC. Using reference TRBV19 and TRBJ1-2 for the parts outside the CDR3, the full variable domain is DGGITQSPKYLFRKEGQNVTLSCEQNLNHDAMYWYRQDPGQGLRLIYYSQIVNDFQKGDIAEGYSVSREKKESFPLTVTSAQKNPTAFYLCASRLAGQSSLYGYTFGSGTRLTVV.

The rearrangement links TRBV4-2 to TRBJ1-4; D remains unclear. This CDR3 has 15 residues. CDR1 is LGHNA, CDR2 YNFKEQ, per germline. V lost 4 bases, J lost 8 bases, and 17 bases lay in between. In nucleotides, the CDR3 is TGTGCCAGCAGCCTTCTGGGGAGGGAAAGCGAAAAACTGTTTTTT. Its translation is CASSLLGRESEKLFF.